This TCR beta chain was observed in a study of cytomegalovirus exposure and HLA in healthy donors (dated by TCRdb to 2017 to 2019). Context from the whole study: An earlier analysis of roughly 630 of the donors reported roughly 300 Gb of sequence data and approximately 110 million unique TCR beta sequences from some 180 million T cells. An early release that covered about 600 HLA-typed donors contained around 300 gigabases of sequencing data and about 84 million unique TCR sequences. Among the roughly 400 genotyped donors, about 85% belonged to the genetic ancestry cluster associated with self-reported Caucasian donors. The study aimed to test whether signatures of past pathogen exposure could be identified by cataloging public T cell receptors. The study profiled the T cell repertoires of approximately 700 subjects by immunosequencing and related them to cytomegalovirus serostatus. In addition to the first cohort of roughly 700 subjects, a separate validation cohort of about 120 different subjects was used. The study combined high-throughput TCR immunosequencing, statistical association of individual TCRs with disease status, and machine learning to predict cytomegalovirus infection status. In a later analysis, previously published TCR beta repertoires from more than 500 donors were re-analyzed and high-resolution HLA genotyping was added so that TCR occurrence patterns could be studied. In the later analysis, no new phenotypic data were used to find candidate immune exposures; instead, reliance was placed on TCR beta sequences and their occurrence across donors. An earlier analysis of about 620 of the donors applied high-throughput TCR beta sequencing to assess whether each TCR beta V gene segment acted as functional or pseudogenic. Alongside the repertoire data, information on donor age, sex, ethnicity and CMV serostatus was compiled. In a later genetic analysis, genome-wide SNP genotypes for 398 of the 666 donors were used, and that subset was treated as a discovery cohort. All discovery cohort repertoires had been generated using a single sequencing platform. Class I and class II HLA loci were covered by the typing at four-digit resolution. Typing coverage differed by locus: A, B, C, DRB1 and DQB1 were typed in roughly 629-630 donors, DQA1 in 500 to 550, DPA1 in around 580, and DPB1 in 400 to 490. Roughly five DR-DQ haplotypes were handled as single units for association and clustering because linkage in the cohort was strong. On average, roughly 200,000 unique TCR beta nucleotide sequences were sequenced per donor among about 400 genotyped donors of the cohort, with around 19% of those sequences being non-productive. Study-wide findings and limitations: Presence/absence analyses assumed roughly uniform sequencing depth across donors, an assumption that may not hold. Because counts were too low, about 15 rarely observed V segments, including chromosome 9 orphons, were left out of the earlier analysis of over 550 of the donors. A cluster of highly shared sequence variants was judged likely to be a technical artifact of the sequencing pipeline. The cohort was sequenced for TCR beta chains only, and without alpha or paired-chain data the features that could be detected were limited. In both the original and validation cohorts, the classifier was reported to diagnose cytomegalovirus status with high specificity and sensitivity. Linkage disequilibrium might explain the correlated functional status among segregating V segments, but an unknown experimental factor could not be excluded. In a later analysis, the rate of TCR association differed among HLA loci, with DRB1 alleles having the most associated TCRs and HLA-C alleles having the fewest. In an earlier analysis of some 500 of the donors, most TCR beta V segments appeared in productive rearrangements about 90% or about 30% of the time, broadly matching IMGT annotations. Compared with equally common non-associated chains, HLA-associated TCR beta chains in a later analysis were more clonally expanded and had lower generation probabilities. Three of the identified cytomegalovirus-associated TCR beta chains were confirmed in vitro to be specific for cytomegalovirus antigens. A later analysis reported that several top co-occurrence clusters appeared linked to parvovirus B19, influenza, CMV and Epstein-Barr virus. The study gave a list of 150 to 200 TCR beta chains associated with cytomegalovirus. A later analysis associated roughly 17,000 TCR beta sequences with specific HLA alleles at a false discovery rate of 0.05. According to a later analysis, most CMV-associated TCR beta chains appeared to be HLA-restricted, and the HLA associations seemed to be driven largely by CMV exposure. Some IMGT-functional V segments, including TRBV6-2 and TRBV6-3, could not be distinguished by the 87-base-pair reads and were therefore excluded. Strong co-occurrence of HLA alleles, especially DR and DQ, made assigning TCR associations to individual alleles difficult. V-gene and J-gene trimming of TCR beta chains was associated with a missense DCLRE1C variant in a later genetic analysis, and the association was replicated in an independent cohort. A later genetic analysis reported fewer N-insertions in productive TCRs among donors in an Asian-associated ancestry cluster than the 666-donor mean. Immune exposure information for the cohort was limited to CMV serostatus. Because HLA typing was missing for some donors at each locus, association tests included only the typed subset. Across donors, most TCR sequences were observed very rarely, whereas some public TCRs were present in many individuals. The authors suggested that the approach could potentially be extended to other disease states and immunological phenotypes. A further reported finding was that TCR beta sequences accurately predicted the HLA-A and HLA-B alleles for most subjects in the first cohort.

The germline V gene provides CDR1 SQVTM and CDR2 ANQGSEA. The CDR3 spans 16 residues, from the cysteine through the phenylalanine. The read is trimmed to its CDR3 DNA, 48 bases read in frame from base 1. In total, roughly 670 healthy bone marrow donors made up the cohort. At the time of sampling, every cohort member was nominally healthy, though immune exposures that went unrecorded were likely present. The donor was CMV seropositive and was included in the group of 250 to 300 seropositive cohort members. Each donor provided a peripheral blood sample, and peripheral blood mononuclear cells were used for TCR beta sequencing. Genomic DNA was extracted from the blood cell samples with the Qiagen DNeasy Blood Extraction Kit. The method was the immunoSEQ multiplex PCR assay. A mixture of 60 forward primers for TCR Vbeta segments and 13 reverse primers for TCR Jbeta segments was used in the multiplex PCR. The CDR3 region of rearranged TCR beta genes was amplified from genomic DNA by a multiplex PCR assay. On the Illumina HiSeq System, the amplified TCR beta libraries were sequenced as 87-base-pair reads. The authors processed their data as follows. In a later analysis, 80 million or so unique TCR beta chains were counted across the 650 to 700 repertoires, and about 10 million of these chains were shared by at least two donors. Raw reads were error-corrected and collapsed into unique sequences with a nearest-neighbor algorithm that merged closely related sequences to remove PCR and sequencing errors. V, D and J gene segments were assigned by aligning CDR3 sequences to IMGT reference sequences. For a sequence to be retained, a match of at least six nucleotides was required to both a V gene segment and a J gene segment. Rearrangements were classified as productive when the CDR3 lacked stop codons and remained in frame with V and J, and all other rearrangements were classified as non-productive. Following IMGT convention, CDR3 was defined as the stretch from the second conserved V-encoded cysteine to the conserved J-encoded phenylalanine. In an earlier analysis of more than 550 of the donors, sequences lacking an unambiguous match to a single V gene segment were excluded. An earlier analysis of about 590 of the donors classified V segments as functional when productive rearrangements were above 56.7% and as segregating when the standard deviation between donors was above 5%. A statistical classification framework was developed to diagnose cytomegalovirus status using the catalog of TCR beta chain sequences. A later analysis assigned V and J genes by comparing TCR nucleotide sequences with IMGT/GENE-DB human TR gene sequences. In a later analysis, CDR3 sequences and most-parsimonious VDJ recombination scenarios were assigned using the TCRdist pipeline. In a later analysis, each TCR beta chain was defined by its CDR3 amino acid sequence together with its V-gene family, and reads lacking a unique V-gene family were excluded. To address suspected cross-contamination and a sequencing artifact, a later analysis removed several hundred highly shared, low-generation-probability nucleotide sequences. A later analysis calculated a clonal expansion index for each public chain from normalized within-repertoire ranks of inferred template counts. In a later analysis, generation probabilities were computed with a VDJ recombination model fitted to out-of-frame rearrangements, and the resulting probabilities were checked against IGoR. In a later analysis, hypergeometric tests were used to score TCR-TCR, TCR-HLA and TCR-CMV co-occurrence, with a repertoire-size bias correction applied to TCR pairs. In a later analysis, false discovery rates were estimated by permuting HLA or CMV assignments 20 times. In a later analysis, co-occurring TCRs were grouped with DBSCAN, and TCRdist sequence similarity was added when clustering was performed within HLA-allele-positive subsets. Co-occurrence clustering excluded repertoires with fewer than 30,000 or more than 120,000 public chains, plus five with anomalous nucleotide sharing. The clones in this table, taken by TCRdb from immuneACCESS, are in-frame only. Not every clone is retained; where verified, under half of the shortfall comes from an unresolved V gene, and the cause of the rest is unknown. V and J calls plus clone size are reproduced from that table; the DNA served to infer D and trimming. For this sample there are approximately 90,000 clones; 85% appear just once. Approximately 7.4% of the sample rests with the top ten.

For this clone: It lacks a known antigen. The input lacks base qualities; no much larger clone sits a single base away.

This TCR derives from a man in his forties in good health and CMV-seropositive. In this chain, TRBV29-1 is recombined with TRBJ2-5; tentative D gene TRBD2, with 7 bases matching. The J call is doubtful: the DNA matches TRBJ2-7 better. What was sequenced was PBMCs. For the CDR3, the sequence is CSVGTGRGSPTYEQYF. The DNA reads as follows: TGCAGCGTGGGAACAGGGAGGGGGTCTCCTACCTACGAGCAGTACTTC.